This T cell receptor beta chain was sequenced for a study of cytomegalovirus exposure and HLA in healthy donors (dated by TCRdb to the late 2010s). Regarding the study in general: In an earlier analysis of under 600 of the donors, approximately 260 Gb of sequence data and 95 million to 130 million unique TCR beta sequences from about 180 million T cells were reported. Around 320 gigabases of sequencing data and approximately 84 million unique TCR sequences were included in an early release covering 550 to 800 HLA-typed donors. Of the roughly 400 genotyped donors, approximately 83% fell in the genetic ancestry cluster associated with self-reported Caucasian donors. The study aimed to test whether signatures of past pathogen exposure could be identified by cataloging public T cell receptors. The study used immunosequencing to profile the T cell repertoires of approximately 640 subjects and linked those repertoires to cytomegalovirus serostatus. Besides the first cohort of roughly 700 subjects, a separate validation cohort made up of 120 or so different subjects was used. To predict cytomegalovirus infection status, the study brought together high-throughput TCR immunosequencing, statistical association of individual TCRs with disease status, and machine learning. In a later analysis, previously published TCR beta repertoires from hundreds of donors were re-analyzed and high-resolution HLA genotyping was added so that TCR occurrence patterns could be studied. Rather than drawing on any new phenotypic data, the later analysis identified candidate immune exposures from TCR beta sequences and the way those sequences occurred across donors. An earlier analysis of 587 of the donors applied high-throughput TCR beta sequencing to assess whether each TCR beta V gene segment acted as functional or pseudogenic. Donor age, sex, ethnicity and CMV serostatus were compiled together with the repertoire data. A later genetic analysis used genome-wide SNP genotypes for about three fifths of the 666 donors, treating that subset as a discovery cohort. All discovery cohort repertoires had been generated on a single sequencing platform. Both class I and class II loci were covered by HLA typing, at four-digit resolution. Typing coverage differed by locus: A, B, C, DRB1 and DQB1 were typed in about 620-630 donors, DQA1 in about 560, DPA1 in around 580, and DPB1 in just under 490. Roughly 5 DR-DQ haplotypes were handled as single units for association and clustering, since linkage in the cohort was strong. Across about 370 genotyped donors of the cohort, an average of 235,054 unique TCR beta nucleotide sequences per donor were sequenced, and around 20% of those sequences were non-productive.

Worth noting for this clone: Its binding antigen is unknown. Base quality data are lacking; no much larger clone is found one base away.

Study-wide conclusions, independent of this receptor: Compared with the 666-donor mean, donors in an Asian-associated ancestry cluster had fewer N-insertions in productive TCRs, according to a later genetic analysis. Some IMGT-functional V segments, including TRBV6-2 and TRBV6-3, could not be told apart with the 87-base-pair reads, so those segments were excluded. A cluster of highly shared sequence variants was judged likely to represent a technical artifact of the sequencing pipeline. The study listed 170 or so TCR beta chains as associated with cytomegalovirus. In a later analysis, over 15,000 TCR beta sequences were associated with specific HLA alleles at a false discovery rate of 0.05. The authors suggested that the approach could potentially be generalized to other disease states and immunological phenotypes. In an earlier analysis of 587 of the donors, most TCR beta V segments were observed in productive rearrangements about 87% or about 30% of the time, broadly matching IMGT annotations. A few of the identified cytomegalovirus-associated TCR beta chains were confirmed in vitro to be specific for cytomegalovirus antigens. Cytomegalovirus status was reported to be diagnosed by the classifier with high specificity and sensitivity in both the original and validation cohorts. The cohort was sequenced for TCR beta chains only, and without alpha or paired-chain data the features that could be detected were limited. Because counts were too low, some 17 rarely observed V segments, including chromosome 9 orphons, were left out of the earlier analysis of several hundred of the donors. According to a later analysis, parvovirus B19, influenza, CMV and Epstein-Barr virus appeared linked to several top co-occurrence clusters. V-gene and J-gene trimming of TCR beta chains was associated with a missense DCLRE1C variant in a later genetic analysis, and the association was replicated in an independent cohort. Immune exposure information for the cohort was limited to CMV serostatus. A later analysis found that HLA-associated TCR beta chains were more clonally expanded and had lower generation probabilities than equally common non-associated chains. A further reported finding was that TCR beta sequences accurately predicted the HLA-A and HLA-B alleles for most subjects in the first cohort. Linkage disequilibrium might explain the correlated functional status among segregating V segments, but an unknown experimental factor could not be excluded. Presence/absence analyses assumed roughly uniform sequencing depth across donors, an assumption that may not hold. Strong co-occurrence of HLA alleles, especially DR and DQ, made assigning TCR associations to individual alleles difficult. Most TCR sequences were seen in very few donors, while some public TCRs were found in many individuals. In a later analysis, TCR association rates were found to vary across HLA loci, with the most associated TCRs seen for DRB1 alleles and the fewest for HLA-C alleles. Because some donors lacked HLA typing at each locus, the association tests relied only on the typed subset. Most CMV-associated TCR beta chains appeared to be HLA-restricted in a later analysis, and the HLA associations seemed to be driven largely by CMV exposure.

The cohort was made up of approximately 670 healthy bone marrow donors. At the time of sampling, every cohort member was nominally healthy, though immune exposures that went unrecorded were likely present. The donor was CMV seronegative and belonged to the group of 380 or so seronegative cohort members. Each donor provided a peripheral blood sample, and peripheral blood mononuclear cells were used for TCR beta sequencing. Genomic DNA extraction from the blood cell samples was performed with the Qiagen DNeasy Blood Extraction Kit. The CDR3 runs 15 residues from the cysteine to the phenylalanine. Only the CDR3 part of the read is kept: 45 bases, read in frame from the first base. V is pruned by 6 bases and J by 0 bases, leaving 6 bases of the junction without a gene match. The germline V gene supplies CDR1 KGHSH and CDR2 LQKENI. Library preparation employed the immunoSEQ multiplex PCR assay. The multiplex PCR relied on a mix of 60 forward primers for TCR Vbeta segments and 13 reverse primers for TCR Jbeta segments. Amplification of the CDR3 region of rearranged TCR beta genes was performed with a multiplex PCR assay on genomic DNA. On the Illumina HiSeq System, the amplified TCR beta libraries were sequenced as 87-base-pair reads. The published analysis was carried out like this. In a later analysis, tens of millions of unique TCR beta chains were counted across the approximately 620 repertoires, and around 10 million of these chains were shared by at least two donors. Raw reads were error-corrected and collapsed into unique sequences with a nearest-neighbor algorithm that merged closely related sequences to remove PCR and sequencing errors. Alignment of CDR3 sequences to IMGT reference sequences was used to assign V, D and J gene segments. For a sequence to be retained, a match of at least six nucleotides to both a V gene segment and a J gene segment was required. Rearrangements were classified as productive when the CDR3 lacked stop codons and remained in frame with V and J, and all other rearrangements were classified as non-productive. CDR3 was defined according to IMGT convention as the region running from the second conserved V-encoded cysteine to the conserved J-encoded phenylalanine. Sequences without an unambiguous match to a single V gene segment were excluded from the earlier analysis of almost 600 of the donors. In an earlier analysis of 450 to 700 of the donors, V segments were called functional above 56.7% productive rearrangements and were called segregating when the between-donor standard deviation exceeded 5%. A statistical classification framework was built for diagnosing cytomegalovirus status from the catalog of TCR beta chain sequences. In a later analysis, V and J genes were assigned by comparing TCR nucleotide sequences against IMGT/GENE-DB human TR gene sequences. Using the TCRdist pipeline, a later analysis assigned CDR3 sequences along with most-parsimonious VDJ recombination scenarios. In a later analysis, every TCR beta chain was defined by the combination of its CDR3 amino acid sequence and its V-gene family, and reads without a unique V-gene family were dropped. A later analysis removed roughly 590 highly shared, low-generation-probability nucleotide sequences to deal with suspected cross-contamination and a sequencing artifact. In a later analysis, a clonal expansion index for each public chain was calculated from normalized within-repertoire ranks of inferred template counts. In a later analysis, generation probabilities were computed with a VDJ recombination model fitted to out-of-frame rearrangements, and the resulting probabilities were checked against IGoR. In a later analysis, TCR-TCR, TCR-HLA and TCR-CMV co-occurrence was scored with hypergeometric tests, and a repertoire-size bias correction was applied to TCR pairs. To estimate false discovery rates, a later analysis permuted the HLA or CMV assignments 20 times. In a later analysis, co-occurring TCRs were grouped using DBSCAN, with TCRdist sequence similarity added in when clustering inside HLA-allele-positive subsets. Co-occurrence clustering excluded repertoires with fewer than 30,000 or more than 120,000 public chains, plus five with anomalous nucleotide sharing. TCRdb retrieved this table from immuneACCESS and kept in-frame rearrangements only. Not all clones are present; in checked studies, unresolved V genes account for under half, and no reason is known for the remainder. That table gives V, J and clone size, and the DNA gave D and trimming. This sample comprises around 300,000 clones, around nine tenths of them detected only once. In total, the top ten clones hold roughly 2.3% of the sample.

The TCR sequence derives from a woman between 18 and 29 years old in good health and CMV-seronegative. The sequenced material came from PBMCs. The chain was built from TRBV18 and TRBJ1-1; 8 of the junction bases match TRBD1. The bases read TGTGCCAGCTCTCGTGGGGACAGGTTGAACACTGAAGCTTTCTTT. Its coded protein is CASSRGDRLNTEAFF.